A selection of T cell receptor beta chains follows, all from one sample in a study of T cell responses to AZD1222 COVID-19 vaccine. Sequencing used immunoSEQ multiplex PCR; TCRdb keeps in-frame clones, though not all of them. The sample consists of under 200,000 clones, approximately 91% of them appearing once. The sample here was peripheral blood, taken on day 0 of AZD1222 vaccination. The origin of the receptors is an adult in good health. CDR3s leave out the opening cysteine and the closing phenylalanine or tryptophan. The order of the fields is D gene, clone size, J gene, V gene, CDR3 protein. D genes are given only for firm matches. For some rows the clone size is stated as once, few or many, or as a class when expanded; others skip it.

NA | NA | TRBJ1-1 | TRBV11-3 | ASGFTGNTEAF
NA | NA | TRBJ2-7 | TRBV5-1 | ASRYVGSYEQY
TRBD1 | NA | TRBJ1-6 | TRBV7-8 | ASSLGGGQGNSPLH
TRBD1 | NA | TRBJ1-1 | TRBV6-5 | ASSHFLQGTEAF
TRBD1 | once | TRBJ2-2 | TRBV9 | ASSTRTGGTGELF
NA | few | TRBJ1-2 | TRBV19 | ASSPGTHGYT
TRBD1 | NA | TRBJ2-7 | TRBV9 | ASSVDPGGSSYEQY
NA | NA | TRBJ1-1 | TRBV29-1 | SVTPGDTEAF
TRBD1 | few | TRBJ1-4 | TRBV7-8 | ASSLGRGVNEKLF
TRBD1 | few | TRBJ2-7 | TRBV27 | ASTSTGPGEQY
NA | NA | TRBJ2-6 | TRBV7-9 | ASSPGEGRRDSGANVLT
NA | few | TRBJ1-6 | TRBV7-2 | ASSLGPYNSPLH
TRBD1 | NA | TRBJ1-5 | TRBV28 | ASSRGQGGNQPQH
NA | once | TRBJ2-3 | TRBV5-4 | ASPSLPGTDTQY
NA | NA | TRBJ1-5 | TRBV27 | ASSLPPYWTVRNQPQH
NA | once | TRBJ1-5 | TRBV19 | ASSLAAYQPQH
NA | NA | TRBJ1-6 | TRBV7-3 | ASSLARLQPLH
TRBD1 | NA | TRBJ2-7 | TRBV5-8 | ASSWAQGAFYEQY
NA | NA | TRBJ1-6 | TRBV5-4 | ASSPEGVSPLH
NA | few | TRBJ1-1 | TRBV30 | AWSTGRNTEAF
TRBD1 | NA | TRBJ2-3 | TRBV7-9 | ASSASRDRITDTQY
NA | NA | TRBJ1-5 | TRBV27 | ASSLSSAGQPQH
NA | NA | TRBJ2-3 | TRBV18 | ASSSSHATSTDTQY
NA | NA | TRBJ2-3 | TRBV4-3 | ASSLRGTDTQY
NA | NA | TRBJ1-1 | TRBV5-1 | ASSFGQPNTEAF
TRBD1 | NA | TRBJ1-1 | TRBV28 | ASSSQDRFSEAF
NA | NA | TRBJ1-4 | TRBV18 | ASSRGTIMRTTNEKLF
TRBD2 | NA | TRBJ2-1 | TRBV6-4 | ASSPSLAGGDEQF
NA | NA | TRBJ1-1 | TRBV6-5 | ASSYQGSTEAF
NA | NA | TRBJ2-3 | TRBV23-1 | ASSQSPLPIRATDTQY
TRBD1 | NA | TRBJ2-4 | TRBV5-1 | ASSAVPGQGAIGAKNIQY
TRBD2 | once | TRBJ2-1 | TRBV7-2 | ASSYRLAGEDEQF